A single T cell receptor beta chain is shown here with its context. The antigen is unknown. Hyperthyroidism in the patients, aged 18 to 65, was newly diagnosed and under 2 months in duration. Every diagnosis used clinical symptoms, serum thyroxine and TRAb, thyroid ultrasound and orbital computed tomography. The sample comes from a study of T cells in Graves' hyperthyroidism and ophthalmopathy. Study findings and constraints: Blood also carried most thyroid clonotypes expanded above 0.001. In validation, the model predicted ophthalmopathy. These predictions came a median about 6.2 months before onset.

RNA transcripts provided the source from which TCR beta CDR3 regions were amplified. Carried out on the TCR CDR3, a first-round RT-PCR used the HTBI primer set. MiXCR was run by TCRdb on the multiplex PCR reads, yielding one entry per CDR3 protein. The table records a few hundred thousand distinct CDR3 sequences, about 14% of them present only once. CDR3 size: 16 residues. Germline CDR1 reads SGHTA; CDR2 reads FQGNSA. V dropped 2 bases and J dropped 4; count of bases not matched to a gene: 5. The specimen was blood. This sequence joins TRBV7-2 and TRBJ2-1, with 10 bases matching TRBD1. The TCR originated in a woman aged 40 to 49 with Graves' hyperthyroidism that later progressed to Graves' ophthalmopathy. The CDR3 is CASSLIAGQGYNEQFF. Here the CDR3 DNA reads TGTGCCAGCAGCTTAATAGCGGGACAGGGGTACAATGAGCAGTTCTTC.